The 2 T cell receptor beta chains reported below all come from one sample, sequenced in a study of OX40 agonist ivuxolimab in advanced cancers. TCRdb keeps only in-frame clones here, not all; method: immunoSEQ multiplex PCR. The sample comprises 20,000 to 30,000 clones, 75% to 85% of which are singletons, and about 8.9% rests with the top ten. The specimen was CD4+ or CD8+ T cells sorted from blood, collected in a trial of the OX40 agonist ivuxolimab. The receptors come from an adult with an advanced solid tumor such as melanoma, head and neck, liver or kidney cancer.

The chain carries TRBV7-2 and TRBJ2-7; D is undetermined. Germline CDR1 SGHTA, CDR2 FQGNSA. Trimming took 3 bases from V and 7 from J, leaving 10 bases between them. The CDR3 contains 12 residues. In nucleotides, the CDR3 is TGTGCCAGCAGCTTTTGGACCCGGGAGCAGTACTTC. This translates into CASSFWTREQYF. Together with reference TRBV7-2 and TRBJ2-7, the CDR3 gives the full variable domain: GAGVSQSPSNKVTEKGKDVELRCDPISGHTALYWYRQSLGQGLEFLIYFQGNSAPDKSGLPSDRFSAERTGGSVSTLTIQRTQQEDSAVYLCASSFWTREQYFGPGTRLTVT.

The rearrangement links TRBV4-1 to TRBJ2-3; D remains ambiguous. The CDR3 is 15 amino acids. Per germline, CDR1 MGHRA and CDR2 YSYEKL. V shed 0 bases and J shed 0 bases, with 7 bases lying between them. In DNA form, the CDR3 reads TGCGCCAGCAGCCAAGACCCCAGGAGCACAGATACGCAGTATTTT. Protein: CASSQDPRSTDTQYF.